The rows below give T cell receptor beta chains drawn from one sample of a study of high-grade serous ovarian cancer treatment subgroups. Using immunoSEQ multiplex PCR, the repertoire was profiled, and TCRdb retains in-frame clones only, with some absent. This sample yields 5,000 or so clones, of which roughly 80% are seen a single time; approximately 10% belongs to the top ten. The sample consisted of tumor tissue. These receptors were obtained from a human donor with high-grade serous ovarian cancer. The CDR3 runs from the conserved cysteine through the conserved F or W.

v_gene: TRBV6-6
CDR3aa: CASSYFRDREKLFF

v_gene: TRBV4-3
CDR3aa: CASSQDSAFSTGELFF

v_gene: TRBV10-3
CDR3aa: CAIRGPGENTEAFF

v_gene: TRBV6-6
CDR3aa: CASKSKTTGSYEQYF

v_gene: TRBV19
CDR3aa: CASRVDWGRETEAFF

v_gene: TRBV11-2
CDR3aa: CASSSPITGRSNSPLHF

v_gene: TRBV19
CDR3aa: CASSIDSGAGEKLFF

v_gene: TRBV25-1
CDR3aa: CASSEYRGNEKLFF

v_gene: TRBV10-3
CDR3aa: CAISEDRSNGYTF

v_gene: TRBV7-3
CDR3aa: CASSLGSGGANNEQFF

v_gene: TRBV6-1
CDR3aa: CASSGPRGNQPQHF

v_gene: TRBV12-5
CDR3aa: CASGPGTGEFQPQHF

v_gene: TRBV5-4
CDR3aa: CASSLAYRGDEQYF

v_gene: TRBV29-1
CDR3aa: CSVFGQGYEQYF

v_gene: TRBV4-3
CDR3aa: CASSQGQGSLIAFF

v_gene: TRBV19
CDR3aa: CASSRSGGAVYEQFF

v_gene: TRBV6-1
CDR3aa: CASMRAVESNQPQHF

v_gene: TRBV5-1
CDR3aa: CASSLGTSGGPRHEQYF

v_gene: TRBV30
CDR3aa: CAWTGLSYEQYF

v_gene: TRBV6-1
CDR3aa: CASSETTYGGNTIYF

v_gene: TRBV27
CDR3aa: CASRKPSGDTDTQYF

v_gene: TRBV2
CDR3aa: CASLWGGSGYTF

v_gene: TRBV27
CDR3aa: CASSLAGGSQETQYF

v_gene: TRBV9
CDR3aa: CASSVGPPGAGELFF

v_gene: TRBV7-2
CDR3aa: CASSRAPANEQYF

v_gene: TRBV5-1
CDR3aa: CASSYSGGAGEQFF

v_gene: TRBV6-5
CDR3aa: CASSAIWTENTEAFF

v_gene: TRBV19
CDR3aa: CASSRGAAGSNYGYTF

v_gene: TRBV4-3
CDR3aa: CASSQEARRGYNNEQFF

v_gene: TRBV4-2
CDR3aa: CASSRLDRSFYNEQFF

v_gene: TRBV29-1
CDR3aa: CSARTGGNEQYF

v_gene: TRBV10-1
CDR3aa: CASSSNPGGTDTQYF

v_gene: TRBV5-1
CDR3aa: CASSFFTGGAYEQYF

v_gene: TRBV9
CDR3aa: CASSDHEERTGVDYGYTF

v_gene: TRBV30
CDR3aa: CACPPEETTLYGYTF